One and the same sample provided the 21 T cell receptor beta chains below, sequenced in a study of blood T cell repertoires in COVID-19. The assay was immunoSEQ multiplex PCR, and TCRdb's table has in-frame clones only and misses some. The sample carries roughly 500,000 clones, roughly 90% recorded once. The sequenced sample consisted of PBMCs or T cells enriched from blood (not recorded which). The origin of the receptors is a woman aged 40 to 50 who had recovered from COVID-19.

J is TRBJ2-2 and V is TRBV5-1, with D perhaps matching TRBD2 (6 bases). The germline V gene has CDR1 SGHRS and CDR2 YFSETQ. V was cut by 7 bases and J by 5 bases, with 18 bases left in between. The CDR3 runs 15 residues. Written as DNA, the CDR3 is TGCGCCAGCTCCCAGTCCGGGAGATCGACCGGGGAGCTGTTTTTT. As protein: CASSQSGRSTGELFF.

The rearrangement uses TRBV19 and TRBJ1-6; 9 nucleotides agree with TRBD1. J lost 8 bases, V lost 3 bases, and 14 bases had no gene match. CDR1 is LNHDA and CDR2 is SQIVND in the germline V gene (reference sequence). This CDR3 is built from 18 residues. CDR3 in amino acids: CASSIALPGQGSYSPLHF. CDR3 coding DNA: TGTGCCAGTAGTATTGCCCTTCCGGGACAGGGATCTTATTCACCCCTCCACTTT.

The chain uses TRBV2 and TRBJ2-1; 11 positions agree with TRBD2. Germline V gene data show CDR1 as SNHLY and CDR2 as FYNNEI. The CDR3 is 16 residues long. V lost 8 bases to trimming and J lost 0 bases; unmatched junction nucleotides: 6. This CDR3 reads CASETSGESSYNEQFF. The CDR3 DNA reads TGTGCCAGCGAGACTAGCGGGGAGAGCTCCTACAATGAGCAGTTCTTC.

V is TRBV19 and J is TRBJ1-5, with D hard to call. CDR3 size: 15 residues. Trimming stripped 3 bases from V and 4 bases from J, with 13 bases between. Germline V CDR1 and CDR2: LNHDA, SQIVND (reference sequence). CDR3 residues: CASSIIGEENQPQHF. CDR3 DNA: TGTGCCAGTAGTATTATCGGCGAGGAAAATCAGCCCCAGCATTTT.

The chain employs TRBV11-2 and TRBJ1-1; D might be TRBD1 (5 bases). The CDR3 spans 13 residues. Between the trimmed V and J ends, which lost 5 bases and 4 bases, there was a span of 11 bases. Germline V CDR1 and CDR2: SGHAT, FQNNGV. DNA of the CDR3: TGTGCCAGCAGCCCTCGGGGGGGCACTGAAGCTTTCTTT. Residues: CASSPRGGTEAFF.

V and J are TRBV4-3 and TRBJ2-5, with TRBD2 identical over 13 bases. CDR1 is LGHNA and CDR2 is YSLEER in the germline V gene. This CDR3 contains 15 residues. Trimming at V came to 5 bases and at J to 2 bases, leaving 2 bases not matched to a gene. CDR3 coding DNA: TGCGCCAGCAGCTCGGGACTAGCGGGACAAGAGACCCAGTACTTC. Its protein is CASSSGLAGQETQYF.

The chain combines TRBV7-6 with TRBJ2-1; 13 bases fit TRBD2. This CDR3 contains 18 residues. With V trimmed by 2 bases and J by 3 bases, 7 bases remained unmatched. CDR1 is SGHVS and CDR2 is FNYEAQ in the germline V gene. In DNA form, the CDR3 reads TGTGCCAGCAGCTTATCCGGGACTAGCGGGGAAAACTACAATGAGCAGTTCTTC. It specifies CASSLSGTSGENYNEQFF.

This chain uses TRBV14 with TRBJ1-2, with TRBD1 identical over 7 bases. Germline values: CDR1 SGHDN, CDR2 FVKESK. The CDR3 sequence is 14 residues long. Trimming took 1 base from V and 2 from J; bases not matched to a gene: 1. The CDR3 sequence: CASSQGGQNYGYTF. The DNA of the CDR3 is TGTGCCAGCAGCCAAGGGGGACAGAACTATGGCTACACCTTC.

The rearrangement links TRBV12-3 or TRBV12-4 to TRBJ1-1; D is uncertain. This CDR3 is 13 amino acids long. Trimming cost V 6 bases and J 2 bases, with 10 bases left between them. The CDR3 bases are TGTGCCAGCAGCCAGGCCTTAAACACTGAAGCTTTCTTT. Translating it yields CASSQALNTEAFF.

The V and J genes are TRBV6-5 and TRBJ2-1, with a tentative D call TRBD2 (6 bases). The CDR3 is made up of 12 amino acids. Trimming pared 10 bases from V and 5 bases from J, leaving 12 bases between. Germline V CDR1 and CDR2: MNHEY, SVGAGI. The chain's CDR3 is CATGPSDNEQFF. The CDR3 DNA is TGTGCCACGGGACCTAGCGACAATGAGCAGTTCTTC.

This chain connects TRBV4-3 to TRBJ2-7; D is possibly TRBD2 (6 bases). This CDR3 comprises 15 residues. V was clipped by 0 bases and J by 3 bases, with 12 bases between them. Germline assignment: CDR1 LGHNA and CDR2 YSLEER. CDR3 residues: CASSQDRGSLYEQYF. CDR3 sequence (DNA): TGCGCCAGCAGCCAAGATCGGGGGAGTCTCTACGAGCAGTACTTC.

The CDR3 nucleotides read TGTGCCAGCAGCTTTATCGATGAGCAGTTCTTC. Encoded protein: CASSFIDEQFF. The chain recombines TRBV11-1 with TRBJ2-1; D unclear. The germline CDR1 and CDR2 sequences are SGHAT and FQDESV (reference sequence). This CDR3 region has 11 residues. Trimming left V 3 bases short and J 8 bases short, with 5 bases between.

The chain links TRBV2 to TRBJ1-2, with D maybe TRBD1 (5 bases). In germline, CDR1 is SNHLY, CDR2 FYNNEI. The CDR3 is 14 amino acids. V dropped 2 bases and J dropped 7 bases, with 14 bases sitting between them. Written as DNA, the CDR3 is TGTGCCAGCAGTGAACGAAGGCAGGGATCTGGCTACACCTTC. Amino acids: CASSERRQGSGYTF. Combining the CDR3 with reference TRBV2 and TRBJ1-2 gives the whole variable domain EPEVTQTPSHQVTQMGQEVILRCVPISNHLYFYWYRQILGQKVEFLVSFYNNEISEKSEIFDDQFSVERPDGSNFTLKIRSTKLEDSAMYFCASSERRQGSGYTFGSGTRLTVV.

Turning to this clone: The junction shows a germline mismatch at one end, possibly a read error. The chain uses TRBV4-2 and TRBJ2-1, with TRBD1 identical over 10 bases. Germline CDR1 LGHNA, CDR2 YNFKEQ. This CDR3 is 15 amino acids long. CDR3 protein: CASRQDRGRRNEQFF. The DNA for the CDR3 is TGTGCCAGCAGACAAGACAGGGGGCGTCGTAATGAGCAGTTCTTC.

The V and J genes are TRBV9 and TRBJ2-3; 7 bases agree with TRBD2. V was pared by 0 bases and J by 4 bases, with 5 bases of the junction left unmatched. This CDR3 is 15 amino acids long. CDR1 SGDLS and CDR2 YYNGEE come from the germline V gene. The CDR3 DNA sequence: TGTGCCAGCAGCGTAGCTGCGGGAGCGGCAGATACGCAGTATTTT. The encoded protein is CASSVAAGAADTQYF.

This sequence joins TRBV7-2 and TRBJ1-6; tentative D call: TRBD1 (5 bases). V lost 2 bases and J 5 bases, leaving 13 bases between the germline ends. The CDR3 sequence is 16 residues long. Germline V gene sequence: CDR1 SGHTA, CDR2 FQGNSA. This CDR3 is CASSLSGTDHNSPLHF. The CDR3 DNA is TGTGCCAGCAGCTTATCCGGGACTGATCATAATTCACCCCTCCACTTT.

The J gene is TRBJ2-3, the V gene TRBV6-6; D is unresolved. The length of the CDR3 is 14 residues. Trimming removed 2 bases at V and 4 bases at J, with 10 bases between. Germline V gene lookup returns CDR1 MNHNY and CDR2 SVGAGI (reference sequence). In DNA, the CDR3 is TGTGCCAGCAGTTACGGCAGGTCGGCAGATACGCAGTATTTT. This codes for CASSYGRSADTQYF.

The rearrangement uses TRBV5-4 and TRBJ2-2; TRBD1 matches at 8 bases. The CDR3 sequence is 16 residues long. V lost 3 bases to trimming and J lost 3 bases; unmatched junction nucleotides: 7. Germline V gives CDR1 SGHNT, CDR2 YYREEE (reference sequence). CDR3 sequence reads: CASSSDRGGDTGELFF. The CDR3, as DNA: TGTGCCAGCAGCTCCGACAGGGGAGGAGACACCGGGGAGCTGTTTTTT.

The chain employs TRBV3-1 (or the pseudogene TRBV3-2) and TRBJ2-1, with 9 bases identical to TRBD2. The V segment lost 1 base and the J segment 6 bases; nucleotides outside the gene matches: 7. Germline CDR1 LGHDT, CDR2 YNNKEL (reference sequence). This CDR3 is 16 amino acids long. CDR3 in DNA: TGTGCCAGCAGCCAAGTGGGGGGACTAGCTGCCAATGAGCAGTTCTTC. It encodes CASSQVGGLAANEQFF.

The J gene is TRBJ2-7, the V gene TRBV5-5; 7 bases fit TRBD2. Germline trimming cut 4 bases from V and 6 bases from J; bases unmatched to any gene: 13. This CDR3 spans 15 amino acids. CDR1 and CDR2 (germline): SGHKS, YYEKEE (reference sequence). CDR3 in amino acids: CASSHSPEGGPEQYF. CDR3 DNA sequence: TGTGCCAGCAGCCACTCTCCGGAGGGAGGGCCCGAGCAGTACTTC.

This clone has a single count. The chain joins TRBV10-2 to TRBJ2-7; 7 bases map to TRBD2. CDR3 length equals 13 residues. The junction had 0 bases not matched to a gene; V was cut back by 4 bases and J by 0 bases. Per the germline V gene, CDR1 is WSHSY and CDR2 is SAAADI. CDR3 sequence (DNA): TGCGCCAGCAGTGGCGGGAGCTCCTACGAGCAGTACTTC. Encoded protein: CASSGGSSYEQYF.